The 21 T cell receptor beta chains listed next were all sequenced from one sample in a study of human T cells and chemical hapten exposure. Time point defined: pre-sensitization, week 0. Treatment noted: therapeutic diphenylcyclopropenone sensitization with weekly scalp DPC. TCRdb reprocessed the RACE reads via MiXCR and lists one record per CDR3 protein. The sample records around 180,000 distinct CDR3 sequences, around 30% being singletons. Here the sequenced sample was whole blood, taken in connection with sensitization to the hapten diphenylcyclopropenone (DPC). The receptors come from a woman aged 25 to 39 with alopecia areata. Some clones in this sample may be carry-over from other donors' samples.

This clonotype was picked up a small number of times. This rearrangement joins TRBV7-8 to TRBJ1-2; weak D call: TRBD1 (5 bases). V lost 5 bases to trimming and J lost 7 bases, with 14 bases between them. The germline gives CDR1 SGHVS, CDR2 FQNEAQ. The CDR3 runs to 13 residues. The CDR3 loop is CASSPGGAGGYTF. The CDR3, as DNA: TGTGCCAGCAGCCCAGGCGGGGCTGGTGGCTACACCTTC.

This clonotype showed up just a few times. The CDR3 DNA reads as TGTGCCAGCAGCCCGGCAGGAAGGGCCCGCGCAGATACGCAGTATTTT. Translation gives CASSPAGRARADTQYF. This chain uses TRBV5-5 with TRBJ2-3; unclear D gene. The germline CDR1 and CDR2 sequences are SGHKS and YYEKEE (reference sequence). CDR3 length equals 16 residues. The germline V and J ends were trimmed by 4 bases and 4 bases, with 19 bases remaining between them. The whole variable domain, filled in from reference TRBV5-5 and TRBJ2-3, reads DAGVTQSPTHLIKTRGQQVTLRCSPISGHKSVSWYQQVLGQGPQFIFQYYEKEERGRGNFPDRFSARQFPNYSSELNVNALLLGDSALYLCASSPAGRARADTQYFGPGTRLTVL.

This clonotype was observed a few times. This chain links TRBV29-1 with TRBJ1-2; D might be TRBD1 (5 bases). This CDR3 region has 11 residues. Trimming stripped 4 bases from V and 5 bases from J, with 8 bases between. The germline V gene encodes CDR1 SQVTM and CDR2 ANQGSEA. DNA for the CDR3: TGCAGCGTTGCAGGGACGTATGGCTACACCTTC. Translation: CSVAGTYGYTF.

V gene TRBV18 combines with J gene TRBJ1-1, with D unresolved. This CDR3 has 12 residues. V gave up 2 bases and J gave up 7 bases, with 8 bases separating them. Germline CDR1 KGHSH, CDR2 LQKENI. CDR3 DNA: TGTGCCAGCTCACCATTTGAGAATGAAGCTTTCTTT. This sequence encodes CASSPFENEAFF.

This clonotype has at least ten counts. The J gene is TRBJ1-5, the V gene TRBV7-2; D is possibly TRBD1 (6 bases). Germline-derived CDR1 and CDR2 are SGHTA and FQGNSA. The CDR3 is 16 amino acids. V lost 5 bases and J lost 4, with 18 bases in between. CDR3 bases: TGTGCCAGCAGCGTACCAGGGGAGGTCCTGAATCAGCCCCAGCATTTT. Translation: CASSVPGEVLNQPQHF.

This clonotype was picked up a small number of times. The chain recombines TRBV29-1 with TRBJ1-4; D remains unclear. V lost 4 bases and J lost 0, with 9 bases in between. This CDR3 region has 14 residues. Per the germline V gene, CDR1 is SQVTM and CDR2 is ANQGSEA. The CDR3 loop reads CSVVAGATNEKLFF. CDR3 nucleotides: TGCAGCGTTGTGGCGGGAGCAACTAATGAAAAACTGTTTTTT.

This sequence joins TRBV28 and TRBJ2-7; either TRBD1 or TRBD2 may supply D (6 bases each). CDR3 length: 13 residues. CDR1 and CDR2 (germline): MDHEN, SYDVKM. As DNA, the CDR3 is TGTGCAACCAATTCGGGGGCTTTGGACGAGCAGTACTTC. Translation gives CATNSGALDEQYF.

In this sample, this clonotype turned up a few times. The CDR3 sequence: CASRSPYYDRLYGYTF. CDR3 DNA: TGTGCCAGCAGATCTCCTTACTACGACCGATTATATGGCTACACCTTC. The V gene is TRBV28, the J gene TRBJ1-2; D is undetermined. The CDR3 has 16 amino acids. CDR1 is MDHEN, CDR2 SYDVKM, per germline. With 6 bases removed from V and 5 bases from J, the gap between germline ends came to 22 bases.

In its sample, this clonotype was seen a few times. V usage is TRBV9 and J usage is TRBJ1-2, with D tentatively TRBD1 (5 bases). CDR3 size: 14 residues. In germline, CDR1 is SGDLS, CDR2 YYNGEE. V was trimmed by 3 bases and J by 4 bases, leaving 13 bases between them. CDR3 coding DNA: TGTGCCAGCAGCGGGGGGGACGGACTCTATGGCTACACCTTC. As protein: CASSGGDGLYGYTF.

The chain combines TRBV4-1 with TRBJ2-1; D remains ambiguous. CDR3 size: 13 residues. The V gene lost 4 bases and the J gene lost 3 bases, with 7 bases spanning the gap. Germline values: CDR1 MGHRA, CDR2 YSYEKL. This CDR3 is CASSRVGYNEQFF. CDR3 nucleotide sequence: TGCGCCAGCAGCCGTGTAGGCTACAATGAGCAGTTCTTC.

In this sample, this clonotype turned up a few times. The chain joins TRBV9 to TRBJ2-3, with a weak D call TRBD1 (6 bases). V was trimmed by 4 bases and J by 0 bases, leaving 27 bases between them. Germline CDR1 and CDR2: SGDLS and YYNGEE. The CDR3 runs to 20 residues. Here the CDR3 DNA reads TGTGCCAGCAGCTTCCGAGCCGGGACACCTTCTAGAACTAGCACAGATACGCAGTATTTT. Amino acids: CASSFRAGTPSRTSTDTQYF.

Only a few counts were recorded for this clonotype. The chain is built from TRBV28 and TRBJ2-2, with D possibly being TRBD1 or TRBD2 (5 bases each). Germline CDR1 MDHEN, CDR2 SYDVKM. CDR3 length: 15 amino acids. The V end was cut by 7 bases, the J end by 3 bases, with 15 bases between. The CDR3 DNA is TGTGCCAGCACCACAGGAGGACATTACACCGGGGAGCTGTTTTTT. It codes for CASTTGGHYTGELFF. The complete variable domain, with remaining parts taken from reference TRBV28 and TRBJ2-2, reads DVKVTQSSRYLVKRTGEKVFLECVQDMDHENMFWYRQDPGLGLRLIYFSYDVKMKEKGDIPEGYSVSREKKERFSLILESASTNQTSMYLCASTTGGHYTGELFFGEGSRLTVL.

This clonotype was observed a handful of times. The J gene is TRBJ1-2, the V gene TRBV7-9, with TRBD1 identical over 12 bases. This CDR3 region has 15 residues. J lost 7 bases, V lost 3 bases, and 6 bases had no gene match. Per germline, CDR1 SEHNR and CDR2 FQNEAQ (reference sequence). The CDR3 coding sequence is TGTGCCAGCAGCTTCCCGGGACAGGGGGCAACTGGCTACACCTTC. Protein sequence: CASSFPGQGATGYTF.

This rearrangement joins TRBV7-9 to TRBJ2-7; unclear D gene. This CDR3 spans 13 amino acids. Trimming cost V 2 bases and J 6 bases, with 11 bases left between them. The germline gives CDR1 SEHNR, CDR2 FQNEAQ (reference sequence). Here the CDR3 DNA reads TGTGCCAGCAGCTTAAGAGGCCTTCCCGAGCAGTACTTC. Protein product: CASSLRGLPEQYF. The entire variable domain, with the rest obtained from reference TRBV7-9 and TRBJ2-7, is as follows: DTGVSQNPRHKITKRGQNVTFRCDPISEHNRLYWYRQTLGQGPEFLTYFQNEAQLEKSRLLSDRFSAERPKGSFSTLEIQRTEQGDSAMYLCASSLRGLPEQYFGPGTRLTVT.

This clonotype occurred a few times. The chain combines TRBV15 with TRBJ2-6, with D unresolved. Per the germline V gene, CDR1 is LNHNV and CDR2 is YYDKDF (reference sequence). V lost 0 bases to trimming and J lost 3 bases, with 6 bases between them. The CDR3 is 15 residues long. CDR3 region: CATSREVFGANVLTF. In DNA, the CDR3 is TGTGCCACCAGCAGAGAAGTATTTGGGGCCAACGTCCTGACTTTC. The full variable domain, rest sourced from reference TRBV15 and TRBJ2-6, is DAMVIQNPRYQVTQFGKPVTLSCSQTLNHNVMYWYQQKSSQAPKLLFHYYDKDFNNEADTPDNFQSRRPNTSFCFLDIRSPGLGDTAMYLCATSREVFGANVLTFGAGSRLTVL.

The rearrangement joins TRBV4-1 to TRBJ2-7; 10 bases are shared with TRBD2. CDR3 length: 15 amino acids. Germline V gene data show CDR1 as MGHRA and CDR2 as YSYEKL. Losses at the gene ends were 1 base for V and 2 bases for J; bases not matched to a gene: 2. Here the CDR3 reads CASSQVLAGPYEQYF. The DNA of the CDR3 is TGCGCCAGCAGCCAAGTACTAGCGGGGCCCTACGAGCAGTACTTC.

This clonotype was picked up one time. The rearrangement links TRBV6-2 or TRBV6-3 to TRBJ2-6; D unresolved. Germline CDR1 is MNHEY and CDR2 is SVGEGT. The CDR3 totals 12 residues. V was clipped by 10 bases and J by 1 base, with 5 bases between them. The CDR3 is CATSSGANVLTF. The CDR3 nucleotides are TGTGCCACTTCGTCTGGGGCCAACGTCCTGACTTTC.

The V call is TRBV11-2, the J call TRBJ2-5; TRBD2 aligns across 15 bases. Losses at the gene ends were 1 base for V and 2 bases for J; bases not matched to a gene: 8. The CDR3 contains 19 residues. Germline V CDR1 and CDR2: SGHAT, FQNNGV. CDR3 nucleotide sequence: TGTGCCAGCAGCTTAGGCCTCGGACTAGCGGGGGGGTGGCAAGAGACCCAGTACTTC. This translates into CASSLGLGLAGGWQETQYF.

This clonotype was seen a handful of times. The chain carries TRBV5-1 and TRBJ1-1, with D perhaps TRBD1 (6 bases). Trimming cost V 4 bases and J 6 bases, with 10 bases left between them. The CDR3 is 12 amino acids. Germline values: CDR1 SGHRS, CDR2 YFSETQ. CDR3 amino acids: CASSTGGAEAFF. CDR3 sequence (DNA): TGCGCCAGCAGCACGGGGGGCGCTGAAGCTTTCTTT.

The CDR3 region has the DNA TGTGCCAGCAGTCCGGGACTAGGACGAGGCATTCAGTACTTC. It yields the protein CASSPGLGRGIQYF. The chain has TRBV28 and TRBJ2-4; 8 nucleotides align to TRBD2. The CDR3 sequence is 14 residues long. With 5 bases clipped from V and 9 bases from J, the junction kept 9 bases outside the gene matches. Per germline, CDR1 MDHEN and CDR2 SYDVKM.

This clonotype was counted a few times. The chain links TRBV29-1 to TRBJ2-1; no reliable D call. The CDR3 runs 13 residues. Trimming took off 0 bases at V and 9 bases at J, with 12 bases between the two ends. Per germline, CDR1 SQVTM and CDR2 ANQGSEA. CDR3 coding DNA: TGCAGCGTTGAAGATCCCAGGAAGCTTGAGCAGTTCTTC. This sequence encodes CSVEDPRKLEQFF.